The clone carrying this T cell receptor (beta chain) was picked up a small number of times. What it binds is not known. The sample originates from a study of shared clonotypes between healthy human individuals. The wider study: Each donor had three CD4 naive, three CD4 memory, two CD8 naive and one CD8 memory plate. Study outcomes and limitations: On the whole, naive subsets had larger estimated richness than memory subsets had. Rarefaction revealed incomplete sorted-subset sequencing despite large depth.

The V gene lost 0 bases and the J gene lost 9 bases, with 15 bases spanning the gap. Looked up from germline, CDR1 is SGHRS and CDR2 is YFSETQ. This CDR3 comprises 14 residues. Assay execution took place at the deep level. Assay: immunoSEQ multiplex PCR; the TCRdb copy retains only in-frame clones and omits some. This sample yields around 700,000 clones, of which 60% to 75% are seen a single time; under 2% belongs to the top ten. The TCR comes from a woman aged 25 to 39 in good health. V is TRBV5-1 and J is TRBJ1-1; D remains ambiguous. The sequenced material came from memory CD4+ T cells sorted from blood. Subset meaning: CD45RA-negative fraction. The CDR3 here is CASSLVSDTGKAFF. In nucleotides, the CDR3 is TGCGCCAGCAGCTTGGTATCAGATACGGGCAAAGCTTTCTTT.